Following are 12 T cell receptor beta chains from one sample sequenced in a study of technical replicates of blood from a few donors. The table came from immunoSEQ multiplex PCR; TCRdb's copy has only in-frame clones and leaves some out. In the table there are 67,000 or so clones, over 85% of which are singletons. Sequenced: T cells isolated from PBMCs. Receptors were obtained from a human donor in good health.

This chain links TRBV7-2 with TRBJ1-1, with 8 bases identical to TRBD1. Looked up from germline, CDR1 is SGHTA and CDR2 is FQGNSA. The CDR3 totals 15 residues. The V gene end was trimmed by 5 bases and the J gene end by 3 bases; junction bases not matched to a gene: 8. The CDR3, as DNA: TGTGCCAGCAGCCCGCTCGGACAGGGCTACACTGAAGCTTTCTTT. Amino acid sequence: CASSPLGQGYTEAFF.

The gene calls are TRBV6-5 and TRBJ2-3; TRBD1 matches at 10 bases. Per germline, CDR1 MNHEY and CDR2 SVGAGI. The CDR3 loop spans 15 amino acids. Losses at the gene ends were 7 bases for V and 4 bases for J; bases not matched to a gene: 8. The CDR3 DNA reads TGTGCCAGCACCCGGGGACAGGGGTTCGCAGATACGCAGTATTTT. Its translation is CASTRGQGFADTQYF.

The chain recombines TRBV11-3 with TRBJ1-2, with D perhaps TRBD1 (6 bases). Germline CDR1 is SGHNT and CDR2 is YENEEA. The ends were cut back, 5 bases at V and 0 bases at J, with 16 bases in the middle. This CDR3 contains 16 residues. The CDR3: CASSNSPDSPNYGYTF. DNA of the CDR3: TGTGCCAGCAGCAATTCCCCGGACAGCCCTAACTATGGCTACACCTTC.

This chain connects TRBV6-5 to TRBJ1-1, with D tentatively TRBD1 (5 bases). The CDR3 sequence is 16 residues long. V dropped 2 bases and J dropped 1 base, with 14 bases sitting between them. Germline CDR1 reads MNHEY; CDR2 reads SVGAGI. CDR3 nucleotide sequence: TGTGCCAGCAGTTACGGCGGGGGAGCAACGAACACTGAAGCTTTCTTT. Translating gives CASSYGGGATNTEAFF.

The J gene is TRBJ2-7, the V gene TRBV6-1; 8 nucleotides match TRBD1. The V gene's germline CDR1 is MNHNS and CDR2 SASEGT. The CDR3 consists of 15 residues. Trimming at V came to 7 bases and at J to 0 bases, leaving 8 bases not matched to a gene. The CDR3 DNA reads TGTGCCAGCAACCGGGACAGGCGAAGCTCCTACGAGCAGTACTTC. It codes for CASNRDRRSSYEQYF.

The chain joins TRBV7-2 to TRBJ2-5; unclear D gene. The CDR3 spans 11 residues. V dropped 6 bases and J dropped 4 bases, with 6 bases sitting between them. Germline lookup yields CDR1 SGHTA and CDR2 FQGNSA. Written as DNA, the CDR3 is TGTGCCAGCAGGCTAAGAGAGACCCAGTACTTC. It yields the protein CASRLRETQYF.

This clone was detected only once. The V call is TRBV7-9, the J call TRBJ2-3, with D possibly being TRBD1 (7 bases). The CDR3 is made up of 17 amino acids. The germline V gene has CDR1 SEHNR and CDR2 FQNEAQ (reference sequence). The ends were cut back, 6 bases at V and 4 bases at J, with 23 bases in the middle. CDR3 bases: TGTGCCAGCAGTATCAGGGGGGAACACGTTTTATCAGATACGCAGTATTTT. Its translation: CASSIRGEHVLSDTQYF.

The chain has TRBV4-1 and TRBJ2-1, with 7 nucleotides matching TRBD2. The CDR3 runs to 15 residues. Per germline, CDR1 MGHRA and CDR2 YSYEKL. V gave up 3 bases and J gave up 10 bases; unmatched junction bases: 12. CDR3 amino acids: CASSHRAGAPSEQFF. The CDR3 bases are TGCGCCAGCAGCCATAGGGCGGGAGCCCCGTCCGAGCAGTTCTTC.

The DNA for the CDR3 is TGTGCCAGCAGCTTGGCTCTAGCGGGATTTTTAGATACGCAGTATTTT. Translated: CASSLALAGFLDTQYF. This chain links TRBV5-6 with TRBJ2-3; 9 bases are a match to TRBD2. Trimming removed 0 bases from V and 5 bases from J; junction bases left unmatched: 7. Germline CDR1 SGHDT, CDR2 YYEEEE. The CDR3 has 16 amino acids.

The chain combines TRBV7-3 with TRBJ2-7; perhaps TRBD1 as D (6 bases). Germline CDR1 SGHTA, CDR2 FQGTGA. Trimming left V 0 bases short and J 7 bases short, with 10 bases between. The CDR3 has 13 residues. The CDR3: CASSLTGAGEQYF. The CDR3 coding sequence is TGTGCCAGCAGCTTAACGGGGGCAGGGGAGCAGTACTTC.

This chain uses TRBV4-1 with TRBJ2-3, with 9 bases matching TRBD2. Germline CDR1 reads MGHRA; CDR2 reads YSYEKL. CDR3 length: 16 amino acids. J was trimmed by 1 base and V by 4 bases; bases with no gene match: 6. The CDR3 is CASSLTIAGGTDTQYF. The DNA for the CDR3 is TGCGCCAGCAGCCTAACGATAGCGGGAGGCACAGATACGCAGTATTTT.

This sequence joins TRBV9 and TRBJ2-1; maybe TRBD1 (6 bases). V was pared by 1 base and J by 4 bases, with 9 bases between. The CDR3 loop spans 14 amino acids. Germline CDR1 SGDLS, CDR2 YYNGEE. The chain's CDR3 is CASSVFQGYNEQFF. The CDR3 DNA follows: TGTGCCAGCAGCGTATTTCAGGGGTACAATGAGCAGTTCTTC.